This T cell receptor (beta chain) emerged from a study of cytomegalovirus exposure and HLA in healthy donors. Study observations and caveats: Across donors, most TCRs were seen rarely, yet some public ones were widespread.

This clone is a singleton in its sample. Its antigen is unknown. Use of 60 Vbeta and 13 Jbeta primers characterized the PCR. TCRdb keeps only in-frame clones here, not all; method: immunoSEQ multiplex PCR. The table lists 150,000 to 200,000 clones, roughly 87% of them singletons. Healthy bone marrow donors supplied every sample. The CDR3 has 11 residues. Trimming removed 4 bases from V and 8 bases from J, with 9 bases in between. Per germline, CDR1 SGHRS and CDR2 YFSETQ. Specimen: PBMCs. This clonotype was obtained from a boy younger than 10 in good health and CMV-seronegative. J is TRBJ2-5 and V is TRBV5-1; D remains ambiguous. This CDR3 reads CASSDLGTQYF. Here the CDR3 DNA reads TGCGCCAGCAGCGACCTAGGAACCCAGTACTTC.